The following is a T cell receptor beta chain sequence with its context. Its antigen remains unidentified. Base qualities were left out, and no much larger clone turns up one base away. The receptor library was made with the immunoSEQ multiplex PCR assay. The multiplex PCR relied on a mix of 60 forward primers for TCR Vbeta segments and 13 reverse primers for TCR Jbeta segments. A multiplex PCR assay on genomic DNA amplified the CDR3 region of rearranged TCR beta genes. Amplified TCR beta libraries were sequenced as 87-base-pair reads on the Illumina HiSeq System. As for the original processing: A later analysis tallied 75 million to 95 million unique TCR beta chains across the 666 repertoires, and around 9.9 million of those chains were shared by two or more donors. To remove PCR and sequencing errors, raw reads were error-corrected and collapsed into unique sequences using a nearest-neighbor algorithm that merged closely related sequences. V, D and J gene segments were assigned by aligning CDR3 sequences to IMGT reference sequences. For a sequence to be retained, at least a six-nucleotide match to both a V gene segment and a J gene segment was required. A rearrangement was called productive if the CDR3 had no stop codons and remained in frame with V and J, and every other rearrangement was called non-productive. CDR3 was defined by IMGT convention, running from the second conserved V-encoded cysteine to the conserved J-encoded phenylalanine. The earlier analysis of about 560 of the donors excluded any sequence lacking an unambiguous match to a single V gene segment. In an earlier analysis of approximately 590 of the donors, V segments were called functional above 56.7% productive rearrangements and were called segregating when the between-donor standard deviation exceeded 5%. A statistical classification framework was built to diagnose cytomegalovirus status from the catalog of TCR beta chain sequences. In a later analysis, V and J genes were assigned by comparing TCR nucleotide sequences against IMGT/GENE-DB human TR gene sequences. In a later analysis, CDR3 sequences and most-parsimonious VDJ recombination scenarios were assigned using the TCRdist pipeline. In a later analysis, every TCR beta chain was defined by the combination of its CDR3 amino acid sequence and its V-gene family, and reads without a unique V-gene family were dropped. To address suspected cross-contamination and a sequencing artifact, a later analysis removed 550 to 750 highly shared, low-generation-probability nucleotide sequences. In a later analysis, a clonal expansion index was calculated for each public chain from normalized within-repertoire ranks of inferred template counts. In a later analysis, generation probabilities were computed using a VDJ recombination model fitted to out-of-frame rearrangements, and the results were checked against IGoR. Hypergeometric tests were used in a later analysis to score TCR-TCR, TCR-HLA and TCR-CMV co-occurrence, with a repertoire-size bias correction applied to the TCR pairs. False discovery rates were estimated in a later analysis by permuting HLA or CMV assignments 20 times. In a later analysis, co-occurring TCRs were grouped with DBSCAN, and TCRdist sequence similarity was added when clustering was performed within HLA-allele-positive subsets. Repertoires with fewer than 30,000 or more than 120,000 public chains were left out of co-occurrence clustering, as were five repertoires with anomalous nucleotide sharing. As stored in TCRdb, this immuneACCESS dataset retains in-frame rearrangements with V and J assigned. A fraction of the clones does not appear; measured against another copy, unresolved V genes explain less than half of the discrepancy, and the remainder lacks a known reason. That table supplies the V and J calls and clone size; D and trimming were determined from the DNA. The sample has tens of thousands of clones on record, roughly 80% of them singletons. The ten largest clones take up roughly 7.4% of the sample.

In total, over 600 healthy bone marrow donors made up the cohort. At the time of sampling, all cohort members were nominally healthy, though unrecorded immune exposures were likely present. The donor tested CMV seropositive and was one of the 289 seropositive cohort members. Each donor provided a peripheral blood sample, and peripheral blood mononuclear cells were used for TCR beta sequencing. The Qiagen DNeasy Blood Extraction Kit was used to extract genomic DNA from the blood cell samples. These data are taken from a study of cytomegalovirus exposure and HLA in healthy donors (dated by TCRdb to 2016 to 2017). Regarding the research as a whole: An earlier analysis of approximately 640 of the donors reported 250 to 350 Gb of sequence data and some 120 million unique TCR beta sequences from 190 million or so T cells. Besides the first cohort of 500 to 700 subjects, a separate validation cohort made up of about 120 different subjects was used. Across approximately 400 genotyped donors of the cohort, an average of 235,054 unique TCR beta nucleotide sequences per donor were sequenced, and roughly a sixth of those sequences were non-productive. In a later genetic analysis, genome-wide SNP genotypes for about 60% of the 666 donors were used, and that subset was treated as a discovery cohort. To predict cytomegalovirus infection status, the study brought together high-throughput TCR immunosequencing, statistical association of individual TCRs with disease status, and machine learning. Class I and class II HLA loci were covered by the typing at four-digit resolution. Rather than using new phenotypic data, the later analysis identified candidate immune exposures from TCR beta sequences and from how often those sequences occurred across donors. To study patterns of TCR occurrence, a later analysis re-analyzed previously published TCR beta repertoires from 650 to 750 donors and added high-resolution HLA genotyping. The study profiled the T cell repertoires of 550 to 700 subjects by immunosequencing and related them to cytomegalovirus serostatus. An earlier analysis of around 580 of the donors used high-throughput TCR beta sequencing to judge whether each TCR beta V gene segment behaved as functional or pseudogenic. Because of strong linkage in the cohort, 4 to 6 DR-DQ haplotypes were treated as single units for association and clustering. The aim of the study was to test whether cataloging public T cell receptors could identify signatures of past pathogen exposure. Approximately 330 gigabases of sequencing data and around 80 million unique TCR sequences made up an early release that covered approximately 620 HLA-typed donors. Donor age, sex, ethnicity and CMV serostatus were compiled together with the repertoire data. Every repertoire in the discovery cohort had been generated on one and the same sequencing platform. The genetic ancestry cluster associated with self-reported Caucasian donors included over 65% of the roughly 400 genotyped donors. Typing coverage differed by locus: A, B, C, DRB1 and DQB1 were typed in roughly 620-630 donors, DQA1 in roughly 500, DPA1 in approximately 610, and DPB1 in 400 to 490.

Here is what the overall study found, with its caveats: When HLA alleles, especially DR and DQ, strongly co-occurred, TCR associations were difficult to assign to individual alleles. A later genetic analysis reported fewer N-insertions in productive TCRs among donors in an Asian-associated ancestry cluster than the approximately 670-donor mean. The authors suggested that the approach could potentially be extended to other disease states and immunological phenotypes. Broadly in line with IMGT annotations, most TCR beta V segments showed up in productive rearrangements about 90% or about 30% of the time in an earlier analysis of 450 to 750 of the donors. Most TCR sequences were seen in very few donors, while some public TCRs were found in many individuals. A later analysis associated about 18,000 TCR beta sequences with specific HLA alleles at a false discovery rate of 0.05. Some IMGT-functional V segments, including TRBV6-2 and TRBV6-3, could not be distinguished by the 87-base-pair reads and were therefore excluded. V-gene and J-gene trimming of TCR beta chains was associated with a missense DCLRE1C variant in a later genetic analysis, and the association was replicated in an independent cohort. Most CMV-associated TCR beta chains appeared to be HLA-restricted in a later analysis, and the HLA associations seemed to be driven largely by CMV exposure. In vitro tests confirmed that a few of the cytomegalovirus-associated TCR beta chains recognize cytomegalovirus antigens. Correlated functional status among segregating V segments might be attributable to linkage disequilibrium, but an unknown experimental factor could not be ruled out. A cluster of highly shared sequence variants was judged likely to represent a technical artifact of the sequencing pipeline. Compared with equally common non-associated chains, HLA-associated TCR beta chains in a later analysis were more clonally expanded and had lower generation probabilities. Roughly uniform sequencing depth across donors was assumed in presence/absence analyses, although this assumption may not hold. In the study, 164 TCR beta chains were listed as associated with cytomegalovirus. According to a later analysis, parvovirus B19, influenza, CMV and Epstein-Barr virus appeared linked to several top co-occurrence clusters. A further reported finding was that TCR beta sequences accurately predicted the HLA-A and HLA-B alleles for most subjects in the first cohort. Because counts were too low, 15 to 20 rarely observed V segments, including chromosome 9 orphons, were excluded from the earlier analysis of around 590 of the donors. For the cohort, immune exposure information was limited to CMV serostatus. The classifier was reported to diagnose cytomegalovirus status with high specificity and sensitivity in both the original cohort and the validation cohort. HLA typing was unavailable for some donors at each locus, so association tests used only the typed subset. According to a later analysis, TCR association rates differed among HLA loci, with DRB1 alleles showing the most associated TCRs and HLA-C alleles showing the fewest. Only TCR beta chains were sequenced in this cohort, and the absence of alpha or paired-chain data limited detectable features.

There are 17 amino acids in the CDR3, from cysteine to phenylalanine inclusive. Only CDR3 DNA is held: 51 bases, read in frame from base 1. The germline V and J ends show losses of 0 bases and 2 bases respectively, and no gene match explains 8 bases of the junction. CDR1 SEHNR and CDR2 FQNEAQ are derived from the germline V gene (reference sequence). Sequenced: PBMCs. The rearranged segments are TRBV7-9 and TRBJ1-2, with TRBD1 identical over 8 junction bases. This receptor was identified in a woman younger than 45 in good health and CMV-seropositive. The DNA is as follows: TGTGCCAGCAGCTTAGCGAGGACAGGGCGGCGGAACTATGGCTACACCTTC. Translated, it gives CASSLARTGRRNYGYTF.